What follows are 3 T cell receptor beta chains derived from one specimen sequenced in a study of OX40 agonist ivuxolimab in advanced cancers. The method was immunoSEQ multiplex PCR; TCRdb's version includes in-frame clones alone and lacks a portion of them. Found here are about 77,000 clones, about 84% of them singletons; the top ten hold about 4.9%. The input for sequencing was CD4+ or CD8+ T cells sorted from blood, taken in a trial of the OX40 agonist ivuxolimab. These receptors were taken from an adult with an advanced solid tumor such as melanoma, head and neck, liver or kidney cancer.

This clone has only a few counts. This chain connects TRBV19 to TRBJ1-1, with 8 bases that match TRBD1. V shed 5 bases, J shed 0 bases, and the junction held 14 bases outside the gene matches. CDR3 length equals 18 residues. Germline V gene lookup returns CDR1 LNHDA and CDR2 SQIVND (reference sequence). This chain's CDR3 is CASSPVQGASLMNTEAFF. The CDR3 DNA sequence: TGTGCCAGTAGTCCAGTCCAGGGGGCCTCTCTGATGAACACTGAAGCTTTCTTT.

The chain couples TRBV19 to TRBJ2-7, with 7 nucleotides matching TRBD1. The CDR3 has 15 residues. CDR1 is LNHDA, CDR2 SQIVND, per germline (reference sequence). The V and J ends lost 5 bases and 0 bases, in that order; junction bases with no gene match: 7. Here the CDR3 reads CASSPFAGGSYEQYF. The CDR3 nucleotides are TGTGCCAGTAGTCCCTTCGCAGGGGGCTCCTACGAGCAGTACTTC.

The CDR3 region is CASSDRSRGEAFF. The CDR3 DNA is TGTGCCAGCAGTGATCGGAGCCGGGGTGAAGCTTTCTTT. The V gene is TRBV2, the J gene TRBJ1-1; the D is unclear. V lost 3 bases to trimming and J lost 7 bases, with 12 bases between them. Germline V gene lookup returns CDR1 SNHLY and CDR2 FYNNEI. The CDR3 sequence is 13 residues long.